Each of the 9 T cell receptor beta chains below was sequenced from the same sample in a study of T cell responses to AZD1222 COVID-19 vaccine. Measured with immunoSEQ multiplex PCR; TCRdb has only the in-frame clones, and not every one. The profile shows some 90,000 clones, approximately 91% of them singletons. Sequencing used peripheral blood, obtained 28 days after the second AZD1222 dose. These receptors all stem from an adult who received the AZD1222 COVID-19 vaccine.

The chain combines TRBV11-3 with TRBJ1-1; D remains ambiguous. Germline values: CDR1 SGHNT, CDR2 YENEEA. V lost 0 bases and J lost 5, with 7 bases in between. The CDR3 extends over 13 amino acids. The CDR3 loop is CASSLEPSTEAFF. DNA for the CDR3: TGTGCCAGCAGCTTAGAGCCGAGTACTGAAGCTTTCTTT.

The chain has TRBV5-4 and TRBJ1-2, with 9 bases lining up with TRBD1. CDR1 is SGHNT, CDR2 YYREEE, per germline (reference sequence). Trimming took 5 bases from V and 2 from J; bases not matched to a gene: 7. The CDR3 consists of 15 residues. CDR3 sequence (DNA): TGTGCCAGCAGACTGGACAGGGGCGTGAACTATGGCTACACCTTC. Its protein product is CASRLDRGVNYGYTF.

The V call is TRBV7-7, the J call TRBJ2-1; D unclear. Germline CDR1 is SSHAT and CDR2 is FNYEAQ (reference sequence). V was cut by 1 base and J by 1 base, with 8 bases left in between. There are 15 residues in the CDR3. The chain's CDR3 is CASSLGQVSYNEQFF. In DNA form, the CDR3 reads TGTGCCAGCAGCTTAGGCCAGGTTTCCTACAATGAGCAGTTCTTC.

Regarding this clone: This specimen includes other DNA sequences encoding the same CDR3. The V and J genes are TRBV20-1 and TRBJ1-1; D not resolved. The CDR3 contains 11 residues. Trimming took off 3 bases at V and 5 bases at J, with 7 bases between the two ends. Germline V CDR1 and CDR2: DFQATT, SNEGSKA (reference sequence). The CDR3 reads CSASRVTEAFF. CDR3 DNA sequence: TGCAGTGCTAGTAGGGTAACTGAAGCTTTCTTT.

The genes are TRBV14 and TRBJ2-1; D is perhaps TRBD1 (6 bases). Germline V CDR1 and CDR2: SGHDN, FVKESK. The CDR3 extends over 14 amino acids. Trimming removed 4 bases at V and 5 bases at J, with 12 bases between. CDR3 sequence: CASSRYGTNNEQFF. The CDR3 coding sequence is TGTGCCAGCAGCCGATACGGGACAAACAATGAGCAGTTCTTC.

The rearrangement links TRBV5-1 to TRBJ1-2, with 9 bases aligning to TRBD1. Germline lookup yields CDR1 SGHRS and CDR2 YFSETQ. The ends lost 3 bases at V and 8 bases at J; junction bases unmatched: 8. The CDR3 is 14 amino acids. CDR3 in DNA: TGCGCCAGCAGCTCGGGACAGGGCCAGACGGGCTACACCTTC. Translation: CASSSGQGQTGYTF.

The CDR3: CASSDSGRNTEAFF. CDR3 coding DNA: TGTGCCAGCAGTGATTCGGGGCGGAACACTGAAGCTTTCTTT. V usage is TRBV6-1 and J usage is TRBJ1-1; TRBD1 might be the D (5 bases). Between the trimmed V and J ends, which lost 3 bases and 1 base, there was a span of 9 bases. CDR3 length: 14 amino acids. Germline V CDR1 and CDR2: MNHNS, SASEGT.

CDR3 in DNA: TGTGCCAGCAGTTACTCGTTCGTGGGGCAAGAGACCCAGTACTTC. It specifies CASSYSFVGQETQYF. V gene TRBV6-5 combines with J gene TRBJ2-5; D gene ambiguous. Trimming stripped 0 bases from V and 2 bases from J, with 10 bases between. The CDR3 runs 15 residues. Germline V gene lookup returns CDR1 MNHEY and CDR2 SVGAGI.

J is TRBJ1-2 and V is TRBV5-4; 10 nucleotides agree with TRBD1. The CDR3 contains 16 residues. J gave up 2 bases and V 2 bases, and 6 bases lay outside the gene matches. Germline values: CDR1 SGHNT, CDR2 YYREEE (reference sequence). The CDR3 region is CASSLGDRGRNYGYTF. For the CDR3, the DNA is TGTGCCAGCAGCTTAGGGGACAGGGGTCGGAACTATGGCTACACCTTC.